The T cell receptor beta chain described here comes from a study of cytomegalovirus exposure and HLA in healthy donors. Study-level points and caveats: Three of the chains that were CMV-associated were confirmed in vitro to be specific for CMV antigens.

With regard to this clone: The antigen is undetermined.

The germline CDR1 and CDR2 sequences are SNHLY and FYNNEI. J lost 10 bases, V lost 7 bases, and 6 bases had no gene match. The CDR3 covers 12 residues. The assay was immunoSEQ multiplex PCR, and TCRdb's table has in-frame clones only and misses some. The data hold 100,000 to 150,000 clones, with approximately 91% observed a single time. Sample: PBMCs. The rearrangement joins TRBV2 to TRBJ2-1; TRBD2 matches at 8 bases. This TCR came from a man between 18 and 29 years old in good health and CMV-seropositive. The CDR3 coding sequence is TGTGCCAGCAAGCGGGGGTCGGTGGAGCAGTTCTTC. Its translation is CASKRGSVEQFF.